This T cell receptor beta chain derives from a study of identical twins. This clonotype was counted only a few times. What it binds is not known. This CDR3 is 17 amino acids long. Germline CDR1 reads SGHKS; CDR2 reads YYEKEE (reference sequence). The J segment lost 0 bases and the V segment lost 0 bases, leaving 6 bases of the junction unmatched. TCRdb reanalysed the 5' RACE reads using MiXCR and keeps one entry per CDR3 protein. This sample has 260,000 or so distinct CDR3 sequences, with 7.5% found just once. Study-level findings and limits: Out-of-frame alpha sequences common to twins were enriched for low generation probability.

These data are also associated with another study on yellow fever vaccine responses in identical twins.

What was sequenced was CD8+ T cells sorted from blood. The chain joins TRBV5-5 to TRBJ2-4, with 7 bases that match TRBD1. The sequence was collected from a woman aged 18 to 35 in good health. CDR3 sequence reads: CASSLGGQSIAKNIQYF. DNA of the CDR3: TGTGCCAGCAGCTTGGGGGGACAGTCGATAGCCAAAAACATTCAGTACTTC.